A selection of T cell receptor beta chains follows, all from one sample in a study of cytomegalovirus exposure and HLA in healthy donors. The method was immunoSEQ multiplex PCR; TCRdb's version includes in-frame clones alone and lacks a portion of them. The table shows roughly 350,000 clones, with 86% occurring only once. Sequenced material: PBMCs. The receptors come from a woman aged 18 to 35 in good health and CMV-seronegative. Each CDR3 is given with its conserved first and last residue. The D gene is left open where the match is weak. For some rows the clone size is stated as once, few or many, or as a class when expanded; others skip it.

-	TRBV6-1	TRBJ1-1	TRBD1	CASSRGQDTEAFF	TGTGCCAGCAGTAGGGGGCAGGACACTGAAGCTTTCTTT
-	TRBV9	TRBJ2-1	TRBD2	CASSVAGAGGGNEQFF	TGTGCCAGCAGCGTAGCGGGAGCGGGAGGGGGGAATGAGCAGTTCTTC
-	TRBV11-2	TRBJ2-7	TRBD2	CASSFPGLVRYEQYF	TGTGCCAGCAGCTTCCCGGGACTAGTTAGGTACGAGCAGTACTTC
-	TRBV27	TRBJ1-2	-	CASRTGSTLVSGYTF	TGTGCCAGCAGAACCGGGTCCACATTAGTGTCTGGCTACACCTTC
-	TRBV6-5	TRBJ1-2	-	CASRGWDLGYTF	TGTGCCAGCAGGGGATGGGACTTGGGCTACACCTTC
-	TRBV28	TRBJ1-3	-	CASTSGNTIYF	TGTGCCAGCACCTCCGGAAACACCATATATTTT
-	TRBV7-8	TRBJ1-1	-	CASSLVRTEAFF	TGTGCCAGCAGCTTAGTTCGCACTGAAGCTTTCTTT
once	TRBV9	TRBJ2-1	TRBD2	CASSLGTSGSPNEQFF	TGTGCCAGCAGCTTAGGGACTAGCGGGAGCCCCAATGAGCAGTTCTTC
-	TRBV5-1	TRBJ2-1	TRBD1	CASRRTGIAYNEQFF	TGCGCCAGCAGAAGGACAGGGATTGCCTACAATGAGCAGTTCTTC
-	TRBV6-5	TRBJ1-5	-	CASSYSRDMNNQPQHF	TGTGCCAGCAGTTACTCCCGGGACATGAACAATCAGCCCCAGCATTTT
-	TRBV5-4	TRBJ2-3	TRBD2	CASRGLATDTQYF	TGTGCCAGCAGGGGACTAGCCACAGATACGCAGTATTTT
-	TRBV27	TRBJ2-7	TRBD2	CASSSGRAWEQYF	TGTGCCAGCTCGAGCGGGAGGGCGTGGGAGCAGTACTTC
-	TRBV18	TRBJ1-2	-	CASSLSVNTQNYGYTF	TGTGCCAGCTCACTTTCAGTTAACACGCAAAACTATGGCTACACCTTC